Listed here are 9 T cell receptor beta chains from one sample, sequenced in a study of T cells in Graves' hyperthyroidism and ophthalmopathy. Researchers amplified the TCR beta CDR3 regions from RNA transcripts. An initial round of RT-PCR targeting the TCR CDR3 relied on the HTBI primer set. TCRdb itself ran the multiplex PCR reads through MiXCR, one entry per CDR3 protein. Among around 760,000 distinct CDR3 sequences listed, around a third were seen once. The sequenced sample consisted of blood. Receptor source: a woman in her 40s with Graves' hyperthyroidism.

This clonotype was found a few times. The chain recombines TRBV6-1 with TRBJ1-1; D unclear. V lost 9 bases and J 3 bases, leaving 11 bases between the germline ends. Germline V gene sequence: CDR1 MNHNS, CDR2 SASEGT. This CDR3 has 12 residues. CDR3 loop: CASRTADTEAFF. CDR3 DNA: TGTGCCAGTCGGACCGCCGACACTGAAGCTTTCTTT.

In its sample, this clonotype was seen a few times. The V call is TRBV9, the J call TRBJ1-2; 8 nucleotides agree with TRBD1. The CDR3 consists of 15 residues. V was pared by 4 bases and J by 7 bases, with 12 bases of the junction left unmatched. Germline-derived CDR1 and CDR2 are SGDLS and YYNGEE. CDR3 DNA sequence: TGTGCCAGCAGCCCTCCCCCCCAGGGGGCCTTTGGCTACACCTTC. Protein: CASSPPPQGAFGYTF.

This rearrangement joins TRBV15 to TRBJ1-3, with D uncertain. The CDR3 runs to 13 residues. Germline CDR1 LNHNV, CDR2 YYDKDF (reference sequence). Trimming cost V 3 bases and J 5 bases, with 8 bases left between them. CDR3 nucleotides: TGTGCCACCAGCAGGGACGGTAGAAACACCATATATTTT. Amino acids: CATSRDGRNTIYF.

The rearrangement uses TRBV29-1 and TRBJ2-2, with 15 bases identical to TRBD2. The V segment lost 7 bases and the J segment 1 base; nucleotides outside the gene matches: 4. CDR1 and CDR2 from the germline V gene are SQVTM and ANQGSEA. This CDR3 comprises 16 residues. The CDR3 is CSAWGLAGGNTGELFF. CDR3 DNA: TGCAGCGCCTGGGGACTAGCGGGGGGGAACACCGGGGAGCTGTTTTTT.

The rearrangement links TRBV29-1 to TRBJ2-7, with 7 bases identical to TRBD1. Losses at the gene ends were 8 bases for V and 2 bases for J; bases not matched to a gene: 12. This CDR3 has 14 residues. Looked up from germline, CDR1 is SQVTM and CDR2 is ANQGSEA. CDR3: CSQDPGQFTYEQYF. The DNA of the CDR3 is TGCAGCCAGGACCCGGGACAGTTTACCTACGAGCAGTACTTC.

The chain links TRBV10-3 to TRBJ1-1; D ambiguous. This CDR3 is built from 13 residues. Germline CDR1 reads ENHRY; CDR2 reads SYGVKD. Trimming left V 6 bases short and J 4 bases short, with 12 bases between. The CDR3 here is CAIRYLRGTEAFF. The CDR3 region has the DNA TGTGCCATCAGATACCTCCGGGGCACTGAAGCTTTCTTT.

The V call is TRBV18, the J call TRBJ2-7; no definite D call. Germline CDR1 KGHSH, CDR2 LQKENI. CDR3 size: 12 residues. The V end lost 5 bases, the J end lost 5 bases, and 10 bases lay between the germline ends. The CDR3 region is CASSKERDEQYF. The CDR3 region has the DNA TGTGCCAGCTCAAAAGAAAGGGACGAGCAGTACTTC.

In DNA form, the CDR3 reads TGTGCCAGCAGGGATGGGGCTGAAGCTTTCTTT. This gives the protein CASRDGAEAFF. This rearrangement joins TRBV2 to TRBJ1-1; no firm D call. CDR3 length: 11 amino acids. Germline V gene sequence: CDR1 SNHLY, CDR2 FYNNEI. V lost 6 bases and J lost 6, with 8 bases in between.

This clonotype was seen repeatedly, ten times or more. This chain joins TRBV9 and TRBJ2-7; 7 bases are shared with TRBD1. This CDR3 region has 14 residues. The germline gives CDR1 SGDLS, CDR2 YYNGEE. The ends lost 0 bases at V and 6 bases at J; junction bases unmatched: 6. CDR3 bases: TGTGCCAGCAGCGTAGCTGACAGGGTCACCGAGCAGTACTTC. Translated: CASSVADRVTEQYF.